This is a list of T cell receptor beta chains from one sample in a study of blood T cell repertoires in COVID-19. Profiling relied on immunoSEQ multiplex PCR, and the TCRdb table lists in-frame clones only, not all of them. The table lists about 100,000 clones, 80% of them singletons. The specimen was peripheral blood. Receptors originate from a woman in her 70s with acute or convalescent COVID-19. CDR3s include the opening cysteine and the closing phenylalanine or tryptophan. D genes are given only for firm matches. The size field is filled for only some rows; it gives once, few, many or a size class.

j_call: TRBJ1-1; clone_size: once; d_call: TRBD1; v_call: TRBV28; cdr3_aa: CATEGTGVPPGTEAFF; cdr3_nt: TGTGCCACCGAAGGGACAGGGGTTCCTCCGGGGACTGAAGCTTTCTTT
j_call: TRBJ1-3; clone_size: -; d_call: -; v_call: TRBV11-2; cdr3_aa: CASSFLRVSGNTIYF; cdr3_nt: TGTGCCAGCAGCTTTCTCAGGGTCTCTGGAAACACCATATATTTT
j_call: TRBJ2-7; clone_size: -; d_call: TRBD2; v_call: TRBV18; cdr3_aa: CASSPALAGGASYEQYF; cdr3_nt: TGTGCCAGCTCACCAGCACTAGCGGGGGGGGCATCCTACGAGCAGTACTTC
j_call: TRBJ2-3; clone_size: -; d_call: -; v_call: TRBV5-1; cdr3_aa: CASSASAGTDTQYF; cdr3_nt: TGCGCCAGCAGTGCGTCGGCGGGTACAGATACGCAGTATTTT
j_call: TRBJ1-3; clone_size: -; d_call: TRBD1; v_call: TRBV11-2; cdr3_aa: CASSSGGMPGNTIYF; cdr3_nt: TGTGCCAGCAGCTCAGGGGGCATGCCTGGAAACACCATATATTTT
j_call: TRBJ1-4; clone_size: many; d_call: -; v_call: TRBV7-6; cdr3_aa: CASSPVQEINEKLFF; cdr3_nt: TGTGCCAGCAGCCCCGTACAGGAGATTAATGAAAAACTGTTTTTT
j_call: TRBJ2-2; clone_size: few; d_call: TRBD1; v_call: TRBV7-8; cdr3_aa: CASSFDRGYTGELFF; cdr3_nt: TGTGCCAGCAGCTTCGACAGGGGCTACACCGGGGAGCTGTTTTTT
j_call: TRBJ1-4; clone_size: -; d_call: TRBD1; v_call: TRBV5-1; cdr3_aa: CASSLRGQGAAEKLFF; cdr3_nt: TGCGCCAGCAGCTTGAGAGGGCAGGGGGCGGCGGAAAAACTGTTTTTT
j_call: TRBJ1-1; clone_size: -; d_call: -; v_call: TRBV19; cdr3_aa: CASKTSENTEAFF; cdr3_nt: TGTGCCAGTAAAACTTCCGAGAACACTGAAGCTTTCTTT
j_call: TRBJ2-3; clone_size: -; d_call: -; v_call: TRBV7-2; cdr3_aa: CASSTSGRTDTQYF; cdr3_nt: TGTGCCAGCAGCACGTCAGGGAGGACAGATACGCAGTATTTT
j_call: TRBJ1-1; clone_size: -; d_call: -; v_call: TRBV30; cdr3_aa: CAWSSGNGNTEAFF; cdr3_nt: TGTGCCTGGAGTAGTGGCAATGGGAACACTGAAGCTTTCTTT
j_call: TRBJ2-3; clone_size: -; d_call: TRBD2; v_call: TRBV2; cdr3_aa: CASSFELAGGPDTQYF; cdr3_nt: TGTGCCAGCAGTTTTGAACTAGCGGGGGGGCCAGATACGCAGTATTTT
j_call: TRBJ1-2; clone_size: once; d_call: -; v_call: TRBV30; cdr3_aa: CAWKQDADGYTF; cdr3_nt: TGTGCCTGGAAACAGGACGCTGATGGCTACACCTTC
j_call: TRBJ2-6; clone_size: once; d_call: TRBD1; v_call: TRBV7-2; cdr3_aa: CASRSTGNVNGANVLTF; cdr3_nt: TGTGCCAGCAGGTCGACAGGGAATGTTAATGGGGCCAACGTCCTGACTTTC
j_call: TRBJ2-5; clone_size: -; d_call: TRBD2; v_call: TRBV6-2/TRBV6-3; cdr3_aa: CASSYSPKKRGEETQYF; cdr3_nt: TGTGCCAGCAGTTACTCTCCGAAAAAGCGGGGGGAAGAGACCCAGTACTTC
j_call: TRBJ1-5; clone_size: once; d_call: TRBD1; v_call: TRBV5-3; cdr3_aa: CARSFSYVGTDNQPQHF; cdr3_nt: TGTGCCAGAAGCTTCTCCTATGTCGGGACAGATAATCAGCCCCAGCATTTT
j_call: TRBJ2-2; clone_size: once; d_call: -; v_call: TRBV4-1; cdr3_aa: CAAGVEMNTGELFF; cdr3_nt: TGCGCCGCGGGCGTTGAAATGAACACCGGGGAGCTGTTTTTT
j_call: TRBJ1-1; clone_size: -; d_call: TRBD1; v_call: TRBV11-2; cdr3_aa: CASSSPWDRGGQLTEAFF; cdr3_nt: TGTGCCAGCAGCTCCCCCTGGGACAGGGGCGGCCAATTGACTGAAGCTTTCTTT
j_call: TRBJ1-2; clone_size: -; d_call: -; v_call: TRBV15; cdr3_aa: CATSRDAGRFRSRGYTF; cdr3_nt: TGTGCCACCAGCAGAGACGCAGGGCGATTTAGATCGCGAGGCTACACCTTC
j_call: TRBJ1-2; clone_size: -; d_call: -; v_call: TRBV7-2; cdr3_aa: CASTQAGGFYGYTF; cdr3_nt: TGTGCCAGCACCCAGGCCGGCGGGTTCTATGGCTACACCTTC
j_call: TRBJ2-7; clone_size: -; d_call: TRBD2; v_call: TRBV7-2; cdr3_aa: CASSSGTRPHEQYF; cdr3_nt: TGTGCCAGCAGTTCCGGGACTAGACCCCACGAGCAGTACTTC
j_call: TRBJ2-1; clone_size: -; d_call: TRBD2; v_call: TRBV4-1; cdr3_aa: CASSQDPGGGSYNEQFF; cdr3_nt: TGCGCCAGCAGCCAAGATCCGGGCGGGGGTTCCTACAATGAGCAGTTCTTC
j_call: TRBJ2-3; clone_size: -; d_call: -; v_call: TRBV11-2; cdr3_aa: CASSLDLTVTDTQYF; cdr3_nt: TGTGCCAGCAGCTTAGATTTGACAGTCACAGATACGCAGTATTTT
j_call: TRBJ1-2; clone_size: -; d_call: -; v_call: TRBV10-3; cdr3_aa: CAITARGLGYGYTF; cdr3_nt: TGTGCCATCACCGCGCGCGGGCTCGGCTATGGCTACACCTTC
j_call: TRBJ2-7; clone_size: few; d_call: -; v_call: TRBV6-5; cdr3_aa: CASSPTGQSSYEQYF; cdr3_nt: TGTGCCAGCAGTCCAACAGGGCAGAGCTCCTACGAGCAGTACTTC